This T cell receptor (beta chain) was identified during a study of cytomegalovirus exposure and HLA in healthy donors. A multiplex PCR was run with 60 Vbeta primers and 13 Jbeta primers. TCRdb keeps only in-frame clones here, not all; method: immunoSEQ multiplex PCR. The sample carries 100,000 to 120,000 clones, approximately 79% recorded once. Per the germline V gene, CDR1 is LGHNA and CDR2 is YSLEER. The CDR3 covers 14 residues. The V gene lost 2 bases and the J gene lost 1 base, with 8 bases spanning the gap. The sample consisted of PBMCs. The clonotype originates from a man under 40 in good health and CMV-seropositive. The chain is built from TRBV4-3 and TRBJ1-1; D is undetermined. CDR3 region: CASSQSLENTEAFF. DNA of the CDR3: TGCGCCAGCAGCCAATCCTTAGAGAACACTGAAGCTTTCTTT.